Included here is one T cell receptor (beta chain) sequence, with context. The CDR3 loop spans 16 amino acids. V was cut by 6 bases and J by 0 bases, with 16 bases left in between. CDR1 MNHEY and CDR2 SVGAGI come from the germline V gene. TCRdb re-derived calls from the RT-PCR reads in MiXCR, one entry per CDR3 protein. The sample consists of about 680,000 distinct CDR3 sequences, 13% to 15% of them appearing once. The chain recombines TRBV6-5 with TRBJ2-3; D is perhaps TRBD2 (6 bases). Sequenced sample: memory CD4+ T cells from blood. This TCR was sampled from a female donor in good health, serving as a healthy control. CDR3 protein: CASSPTGGASTDTQYF. The CDR3 region has the DNA TGTGCCAGCAGCCCTACTGGCGGGGCCAGCACAGATACGCAGTATTTT.